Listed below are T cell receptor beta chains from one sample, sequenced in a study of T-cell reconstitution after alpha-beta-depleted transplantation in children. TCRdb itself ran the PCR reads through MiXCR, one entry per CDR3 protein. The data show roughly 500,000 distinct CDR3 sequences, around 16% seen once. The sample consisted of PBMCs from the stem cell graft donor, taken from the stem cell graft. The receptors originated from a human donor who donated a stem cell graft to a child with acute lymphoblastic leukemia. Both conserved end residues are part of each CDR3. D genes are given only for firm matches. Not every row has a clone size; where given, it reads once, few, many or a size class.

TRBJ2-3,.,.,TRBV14,CASSQDSASSTDTQYF,TGTGCCAGCAGCCAAGATTCAGCCAGTAGCACAGATACGCAGTATTTT
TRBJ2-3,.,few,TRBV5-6,CASSRDFVAPDTQYF,TGTGCCAGCAGCCGTGACTTCGTAGCACCAGATACGCAGTATTTT
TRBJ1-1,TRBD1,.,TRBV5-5,CASSLAKGAKTEAFF,TGTGCCAGCAGCTTGGCGAAGGGGGCGAAGACTGAAGCTTTCTTT
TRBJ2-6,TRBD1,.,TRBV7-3,CASSLRFGTGGSGANVLTF,TGTGCCAGCAGCTTGAGATTCGGGACAGGGGGGTCTGGGGCCAACGTCCTGACTTTC
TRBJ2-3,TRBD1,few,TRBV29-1,CSVEEGRGTGRTDTQYF,TGCAGCGTTGAAGAAGGTCGGGGGACAGGGCGGACAGATACGCAGTATTTT
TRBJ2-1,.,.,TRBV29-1,CSLTFTGNEQFF,TGCAGCCTTACCTTTACAGGGAATGAGCAGTTCTTC
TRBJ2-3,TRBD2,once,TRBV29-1,CSVVAGGRSDTQYF,TGCAGCGTTGTAGCGGGAGGGAGGTCAGATACGCAGTATTTT
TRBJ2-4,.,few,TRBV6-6,CASSYGEKNIQYF,TGTGCCAGCAGTTACGGGGAGAAAAACATTCAGTACTTC
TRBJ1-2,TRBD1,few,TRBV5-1,CASRFSGTDYGYTF,TGCGCCAGCAGGTTTTCCGGGACAGACTATGGCTACACCTTC
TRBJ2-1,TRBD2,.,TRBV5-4,CASSLPGLAGGAYNEQFF,TGTGCCAGCAGCTTACCGGGACTAGCGGGGGGAGCCTACAATGAGCAGTTCTTC
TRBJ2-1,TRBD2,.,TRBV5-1,CASSGVLAGVPNEQFF,TGCGCCAGCAGCGGGGTGCTAGCGGGAGTACCGAATGAGCAGTTCTTC
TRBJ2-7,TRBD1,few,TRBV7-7,CASSPAGTGGEEQYF,TGTGCCAGCAGCCCAGCCGGGACAGGGGGCGAAGAGCAGTACTTC
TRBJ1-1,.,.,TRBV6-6,CGSSPPGRTEAFF,TGTGGCAGCAGTCCTCCGGGACGGACCGAAGCTTTCTTT
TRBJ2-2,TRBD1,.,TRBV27,CASSPHRGQGTGELFF,TGTGCCAGCAGTCCCCACCGGGGACAGGGGACCGGGGAGCTGTTTTTT
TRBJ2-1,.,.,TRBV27,CASRPFGSSYNEQFF,TGTGCCAGCAGGCCCTTCGGAAGCTCCTACAATGAGCAGTTCTTC
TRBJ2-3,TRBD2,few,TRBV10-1,CASSPLAGVDTQYF,TGCGCCAGCAGTCCACTAGCGGGGGTGGATACGCAGTATTTT
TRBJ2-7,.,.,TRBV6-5,CASSYAGGGYEQYF,TGTGCCAGCAGTTACGCAGGGGGAGGCTACGAGCAGTACTTC
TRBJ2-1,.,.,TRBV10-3,CAIGTDGNEQFF,TGTGCCATCGGCACGGATGGCAATGAGCAGTTCTTC
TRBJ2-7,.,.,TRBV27,CASSLAMISSYEQYF,TGTGCCAGCAGTTTAGCGATGATAAGCTCCTACGAGCAGTACTTC
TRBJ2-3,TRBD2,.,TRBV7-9,CASSLEAGVGTDTQYF,TGTGCCAGCAGCTTAGAAGCGGGAGTCGGTACAGATACGCAGTATTTT
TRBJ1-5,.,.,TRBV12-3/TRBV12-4,CASSLSSYSNQPQHF,TGTGCCAGCAGTTTAAGCAGTTATAGCAATCAGCCCCAGCATTTT
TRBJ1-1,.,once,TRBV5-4,CASSLPEGTEAFF,TGTGCCAGCAGCTTGCCTGAGGGCACTGAAGCTTTCTTT
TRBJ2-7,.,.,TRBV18,CASSPSAGARLGHEQYF,TGTGCCAGCTCACCAAGCGCTGGAGCAAGATTAGGACACGAGCAGTACTTC
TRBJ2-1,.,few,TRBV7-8,CASSSLASGRISEQFF,TGTGCCAGCAGTTCCCTAGCCAGCGGTCGAATATCTGAGCAGTTCTTC
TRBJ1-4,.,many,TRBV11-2,CASSPNTNEKLFF,TGTGCCAGCAGCCCCAACACTAATGAAAAACTGTTTTTT
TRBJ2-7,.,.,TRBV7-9,CASSSGVQPGGYEQYF,TGTGCCAGCAGCTCAGGGGTCCAGCCGGGGGGCTACGAGCAGTACTTC
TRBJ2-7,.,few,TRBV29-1,CSVEGDEQYF,TGCAGCGTTGAAGGCGACGAGCAGTACTTC
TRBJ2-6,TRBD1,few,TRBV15,CATSRDHWAGGFGANVLTF,TGTGCCACCAGCAGAGATCATTGGGCAGGGGGCTTTGGGGCCAACGTCCTGACTTTC
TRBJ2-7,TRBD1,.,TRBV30,CAWSVLVSDRGISYEQYF,TGTGCCTGGAGTGTACTGGTGTCCGACAGGGGGATCTCCTACGAGCAGTACTTC
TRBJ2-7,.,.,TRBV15,CATSPRVPAPYEQYF,TGTGCCACCAGCCCCAGGGTGCCTGCCCCCTACGAGCAGTACTTC
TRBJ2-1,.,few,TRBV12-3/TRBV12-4,CASSFEGGVYNEQFF,TGTGCCAGCAGTTTTGAGGGCGGAGTATACAATGAGCAGTTCTTC
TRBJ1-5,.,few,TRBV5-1,CASSLTGTRNQPQHF,TGCGCCAGCAGCCTCACAGGGACCCGCAATCAGCCCCAGCATTTT
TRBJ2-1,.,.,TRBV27,CASGILADEQFF,TGTGCCAGCGGCATACTAGCCGATGAGCAGTTCTTC
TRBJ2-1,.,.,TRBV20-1,CSARDLGGTDEQFF,TGCAGTGCTAGAGATCTTGGCGGGACTGATGAGCAGTTCTTC
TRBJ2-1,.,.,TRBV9,CASSVEPGLTYNEQFF,TGTGCCAGCAGCGTAGAGCCGGGACTGACGTACAATGAGCAGTTCTTC
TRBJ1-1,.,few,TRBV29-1,CSVVKGVYTEAFF,TGCAGCGTTGTAAAAGGAGTATACACTGAAGCTTTCTTT
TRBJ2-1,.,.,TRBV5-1,CASSLGRQGGIYNEQFF,TGCGCCAGCAGCTTGGGGCGCCAAGGGGGGATCTACAATGAGCAGTTCTTC
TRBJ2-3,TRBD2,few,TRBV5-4,CASSFPSGSTDTQYF,TGTGCCAGCAGCTTCCCTAGCGGGAGCACAGATACGCAGTATTTT
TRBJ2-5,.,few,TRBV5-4,CASSDEQGPYQETQYF,TGTGCCAGCAGCGACGAACAGGGACCGTACCAAGAGACCCAGTACTTC
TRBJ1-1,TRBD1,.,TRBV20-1,CSALGGIGTEAFF,TGCAGTGCGCTAGGGGGCATTGGCACTGAAGCTTTCTTT
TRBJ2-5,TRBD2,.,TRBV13,CASSARTSGRQETQYF,TGTGCCAGCAGCGCCCGGACTAGCGGGAGGCAAGAGACCCAGTACTTC
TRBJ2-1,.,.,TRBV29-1,CSVAVQGGNEQFF,TGCAGCGTTGCGGTACAGGGCGGGAATGAGCAGTTCTTC
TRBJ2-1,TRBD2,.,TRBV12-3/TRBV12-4,CASSHRGREGPSYNEQFF,TGTGCCAGCAGTCACCGTGGGCGGGAGGGCCCCTCCTACAATGAGCAGTTCTTC
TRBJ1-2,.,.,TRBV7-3,CASSLTPGGVYGYTF,TGTGCCAGCAGCTTAACCCCCGGGGGCGTCTATGGCTACACCTTC
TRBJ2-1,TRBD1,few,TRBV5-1,CASGTGQEMRQFF,TGCGCCAGCGGTACCGGACAGGAGATGAGGCAGTTCTTC
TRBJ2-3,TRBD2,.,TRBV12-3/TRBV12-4,CASSPRTSGIGGDTQYF,TGTGCCAGCAGTCCTAGGACTAGCGGGATAGGTGGAGATACGCAGTATTTT
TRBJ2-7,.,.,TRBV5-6,CASAALKIGYEQYF,TGTGCCAGCGCAGCCCTTAAAATCGGCTACGAGCAGTACTTC
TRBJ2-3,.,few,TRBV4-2,CASSPARSSDTQYF,TGTGCCAGCAGCCCCGCACGGAGTTCAGATACGCAGTATTTT
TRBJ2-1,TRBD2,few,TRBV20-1,CSATGTSNYNEQFF,TGCAGTGCTACCGGGACTAGCAACTACAATGAGCAGTTCTTC
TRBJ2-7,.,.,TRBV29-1,CSALEGRPSYEQYF,TGCAGCGCTTTGGAGGGGCGACCCTCCTACGAGCAGTACTTC
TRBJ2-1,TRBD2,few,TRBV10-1,CAPRAGGPGNEQFF,TGCGCCCCCAGAGCGGGAGGGCCCGGCAATGAGCAGTTCTTC
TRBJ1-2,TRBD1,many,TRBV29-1,CSADPGTGGFSGYTF,TGCAGCGCAGATCCCGGGACAGGGGGTTTTAGTGGCTACACCTTC
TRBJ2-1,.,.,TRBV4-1,CASSQGWGEQFF,TGCGCCAGCAGCCAAGGGTGGGGTGAGCAGTTCTTC